The following is a T cell receptor (beta chain) sequence with its context. Its specificity is unknown. With a J-beta primer mix and a sample-barcoded 5' primer, a second PCR ran roughly 6 to 11 cycles. TCRdb used MiXCR to reprocess the 5' RACE reads, holding one entry per CDR3 protein. The sample consists of nearly 800,000 distinct CDR3 sequences, around 25% of them appearing once. This CDR3 is 15 amino acids long. Per the germline V gene, CDR1 is MDHEN and CDR2 is SYDVKM. V was clipped by 4 bases and J by 4 bases, with 14 bases between them. The data belong to a study of blood T cells in healthy people across ages. Broader study findings: TCR beta diversity, measured per million T cells, fell in a roughly linear way with age.

A further study also used this sample, focusing on T cells of mothers and their children. That source notes: Overlap measured in related mother-child pairs was slightly, non-significantly higher than in unrelated pairs.

The sequence derives from a boy between 10 and 17 years old in good health. The specimen sequenced was blood. This rearrangement joins TRBV28 to TRBJ2-1; tentative D call: TRBD2 (6 bases). CDR3 region: CASSSGPGDYNEQFF. Here the CDR3 DNA reads TGTGCCAGCAGTTCTGGTCCGGGAGATTACAATGAGCAGTTCTTC.